The 25 T cell receptor beta chains below all came from one sample that was sequenced in a study of shared clonotypes between healthy human individuals. Clones were sequenced by immunoSEQ multiplex PCR, and TCRdb holds only the in-frame ones, with some missing. The sample yields 1.5 million to 1.9 million clones, around 98% seen once. The sample taken for sequencing was naive CD4+ T cells sorted from blood. Subset in this sample: CD45RA+ positively selected. The receptors come from a man aged 30-40 years in good health.

The chain combines TRBV7-8 with TRBJ2-2; TRBD1 agrees at 7 bases. From germline, CDR1 is SGHVS and CDR2 FQNEAQ. This CDR3 has 13 amino acids. Trimming at V came to 5 bases and at J to 6 bases, leaving 3 bases not matched to a gene. CDR3 bases: TGTGCCAGCAGCGGAACAGGGGCCGGGGAGCTGTTTTTT. Protein product: CASSGTGAGELFF.

V and J are TRBV6-5 and TRBJ1-4; D not certain. V shed 6 bases and J shed 2 bases, with 10 bases lying between them. Per the germline V gene, CDR1 is MNHEY and CDR2 is SVGAGI. The CDR3 is made up of 14 amino acids. CDR3 sequence reads: CASSINGTNEKLFF. The DNA for the CDR3 is TGTGCCAGCAGCATAAACGGGACTAATGAAAAACTGTTTTTT.

Turning to this clone: At the DNA level, this CDR3 is encoded by other sequences in the same sample as well. This chain connects TRBV19 to TRBJ1-3; D uncertain. Deletions cut 3 bases from V and 4 bases from J, with 4 bases between. This CDR3 contains 12 residues. In germline, CDR1 is LNHDA, CDR2 SQIVND (reference sequence). CDR3 in DNA: TGTGCCAGTAGTATCCTGGGAAACACCATATATTTT. Translated, it gives CASSILGNTIYF.

The V gene is TRBV7-6, the J gene TRBJ2-1, with 15 bases fitting TRBD2. V was pared by 4 bases and J by 7 bases, with 8 bases of the junction left unmatched. The CDR3 extends over 17 amino acids. From germline, CDR1 is SGHVS and CDR2 FNYEAQ. In nucleotides, the CDR3 is TGTGCCAGCAGCTCCCTAAGGACTAGCGGGAGGGGGAATGAGCAGTTCTTC. This gives the protein CASSSLRTSGRGNEQFF.

This rearrangement joins TRBV28 to TRBJ1-2; a weak D match, TRBD1 (5 bases). Deletions cut 8 bases from V and 0 bases from J, with 16 bases between. Germline-derived CDR1 and CDR2 are MDHEN and SYDVKM. The CDR3 length is 15 residues. The CDR3 is CASAFRGRTNYGYTF. The DNA of the CDR3 is TGTGCCAGCGCTTTCCGGGGGAGAACTAACTATGGCTACACCTTC.

For this clone: This CDR3 is also generated by other DNA sequences in the sample. The V and J genes are TRBV19 and TRBJ2-1; D might be TRBD1 (6 bases). V lost 2 bases, J lost 0 bases, and 8 bases lay in between. Germline values: CDR1 LNHDA, CDR2 SQIVND (reference sequence). The CDR3 extends over 15 amino acids. In nucleotides, the CDR3 is TGTGCCAGTAGTATAAGGGGGAGCTCCTACAATGAGCAGTTCTTC. Its translation: CASSIRGSSYNEQFF.

V usage is TRBV4-1 and J usage is TRBJ2-2; D is undetermined. Germline V CDR1 and CDR2: MGHRA, YSYEKL. V lost 4 bases and J 0 bases, leaving 9 bases between the germline ends. This CDR3 is 15 amino acids long. The CDR3 bases are TGCGCCAGCAGCCCCCGGGTCGCGAACACCGGGGAGCTGTTTTTT. Translating it yields CASSPRVANTGELFF.

The chain is built from TRBV5-1 and TRBJ1-4, with no clear D. Trimming pared 0 bases from V and 1 base from J, leaving 13 bases between. The CDR3 is 17 residues long. Germline V gives CDR1 SGHRS, CDR2 YFSETQ. This chain's CDR3 is CASSLAKGIETNEKLFF. CDR3 nucleotide sequence: TGCGCCAGCAGCTTGGCCAAGGGAATCGAAACTAATGAAAAACTGTTTTTT.

The V gene is TRBV6-1, the J gene TRBJ2-5, with D possibly being TRBD1 (5 bases). The CDR3 has 15 amino acids. CDR1 is MNHNS, CDR2 SASEGT, per germline. V was cut by 4 bases and J by 5 bases, with 17 bases left in between. In DNA form, the CDR3 reads TGTGCCAGCAGTGGGGTCATTGGGGCGCGGGAGACCCAGTACTTC. Translating it yields CASSGVIGARETQYF.

Turning to this clone: Other DNA sequences of this sample code for an identical CDR3. The rearrangement links TRBV9 to TRBJ2-5; TRBD1 or TRBD2 may be the D gene (5 bases each). Per germline, CDR1 SGDLS and CDR2 YYNGEE. Trimming removed 3 bases from V and 4 bases from J, with 10 bases in between. This CDR3 has 13 amino acids. Here the CDR3 reads CASSGTGGETQYF. DNA for the CDR3: TGTGCCAGCAGCGGAACAGGAGGAGAGACCCAGTACTTC.

Regarding this clone: Other DNA sequences of this sample code for an identical CDR3. This sequence joins TRBV18 and TRBJ1-5; possibly TRBD1 for D (6 bases). Trimming left V 3 bases short and J 4 bases short, with 7 bases between. The length of the CDR3 is 13 residues. The germline V gene has CDR1 KGHSH and CDR2 LQKENI. CDR3 nucleotide sequence: TGTGCCAGCTCACCGACAGGTAATCAGCCCCAGCATTTT. The encoded protein is CASSPTGNQPQHF.

The chain joins TRBV5-8 to TRBJ1-1, with 7 bases aligning to TRBD1. With 0 bases clipped from V and 8 bases from J, the junction kept 1 base outside the gene matches. There are 12 residues in the CDR3. Germline assignment: CDR1 SGHTS and CDR2 YDEGEE. DNA of the CDR3: TGTGCCAGCAGCTTGGCGACAGGGGAAGCTTTCTTT. Translation gives CASSLATGEAFF.

The chain links TRBV5-1 to TRBJ2-2; 9 bases align to TRBD1. This CDR3 has 20 residues. The junction had 16 bases not matched to a gene; V was cut back by 4 bases and J by 0 bases. Germline V gene data show CDR1 as SGHRS and CDR2 as YFSETQ. CDR3 residues: CASSPLPGQGARTNTGELFF. Written as DNA, the CDR3 is TGCGCCAGCAGCCCTTTACCGGGACAGGGAGCTCGAACGAACACCGGGGAGCTGTTTTTT.

The chain is built from TRBV6-4 and TRBJ2-7; 9 bases are shared with TRBD2. The CDR3 extends over 15 amino acids. V lost 8 bases and J lost 2; bases outside the gene matches: 10. Germline CDR1 and CDR2: MRHNA and SNTAGT. This chain's CDR3 is CASPWRREGPYEQYF. The CDR3 DNA is TGTGCCAGCCCGTGGAGGCGGGAGGGACCCTACGAGCAGTACTTC.

The J gene is TRBJ1-4, the V gene TRBV25-1; 7 bases agree with TRBD1. V shed 6 bases and J 7 bases; nucleotides not matched to a gene: 8. Germline CDR1 and CDR2: MGHDK and SYGVNS. This CDR3 comprises 14 residues. CDR3 sequence (DNA): TGTGCCAGCAGGGAGACAGGGCCCCCTGAAAAACTGTTTTTT. Translation gives CASRETGPPEKLFF.

CDR3 nucleotide sequence: TGTGCCAGCAGCAACGGACTGATGAACACCGGGGAGCTGTTTTTT. Its protein product is CASSNGLMNTGELFF. V gene TRBV28 combines with J gene TRBJ2-2, with D possibly being TRBD2 (5 bases). V was pared by 6 bases and J by 1 base, with 12 bases between. The CDR3 is 15 amino acids. Germline CDR1 reads MDHEN; CDR2 reads SYDVKM.

J is TRBJ2-2 and V is TRBV18; 8 bases align to TRBD1. The CDR3 totals 17 residues. The ends lost 3 bases at V and 3 bases at J; junction bases unmatched: 9. Germline assignment: CDR1 KGHSH and CDR2 LQKENI. The CDR3 reads CASSPPGTGSYTGELFF. The CDR3 DNA is TGTGCCAGCTCACCTCCCGGGACAGGCTCGTACACCGGGGAGCTGTTTTTT.

The genes are TRBV5-1 and TRBJ2-1, with D maybe TRBD2 (6 bases). CDR1 and CDR2 from the germline V gene are SGHRS and YFSETQ. This CDR3 has 16 residues. Trimming took off 3 bases at V and 1 base at J, with 14 bases between the two ends. Here the CDR3 DNA reads TGCGCCAGCAGCTCTGGGGGACTTGCTTCCTACAATGAGCAGTTCTTC. This encodes CASSSGGLASYNEQFF.

The V gene is TRBV5-6, the J gene TRBJ2-1; tentatively, D is TRBD1 (6 bases). V gave up 6 bases and J gave up 0 bases, with 13 bases separating them. From germline, CDR1 is SGHDT and CDR2 YYEEEE. CDR3 length: 15 amino acids. As DNA, the CDR3 is TGTGCCAGCACCGAATCAGGGGACTCCTACAATGAGCAGTTCTTC. Translated: CASTESGDSYNEQFF.

This clone has just one count. This rearrangement joins TRBV6-1 to TRBJ1-1; weak D call: TRBD1 (6 bases). CDR1 is MNHNS and CDR2 is SASEGT in the germline V gene. Trimming pared 8 bases from V and 2 bases from J, leaving 18 bases between. This CDR3 has 15 residues. The CDR3 DNA is TGTGCCAGCCCTTTCCGGGACACCACTAACACTGAAGCTTTCTTT. The encoded protein is CASPFRDTTNTEAFF.

This chain links TRBV27 with TRBJ2-7; 8 nucleotides align to TRBD2. There are 15 residues in the CDR3. Germline lookup yields CDR1 MNHEY and CDR2 SMNVEV (reference sequence). V lost 5 bases to trimming and J lost 2 bases; unmatched junction nucleotides: 8. The CDR3 DNA follows: TGTGCCAGCAGTAAAGGACCGGGACTAGCCTACGAGCAGTACTTC. Its protein is CASSKGPGLAYEQYF.

The chain has TRBV5-4 and TRBJ2-2; D gene ambiguous. Trimming pared 2 bases from V and 5 bases from J, leaving 7 bases between. CDR3 length: 13 amino acids. Germline CDR1 reads SGHNT; CDR2 reads YYREEE (reference sequence). The CDR3 reads CASSFRPTGELFF. CDR3 nucleotides: TGTGCCAGCAGCTTTAGACCTACCGGGGAGCTGTTTTTT.

V gene TRBV28 combines with J gene TRBJ1-3; D uncertain. Germline V lookup: CDR1 MDHEN, CDR2 SYDVKM. The CDR3 covers 14 residues. V lost 6 bases and J lost 0, with 9 bases in between. CDR3 in DNA: TGTGCCAGCAGGCCACAGCGCTCTGGAAACACCATATATTTT. Translated, it gives CASRPQRSGNTIYF.

Only one count was recorded for this clone. This chain links TRBV5-5 with TRBJ2-7; 10 bases agree with TRBD2. The germline gives CDR1 SGHKS, CDR2 YYEKEE (reference sequence). The V and J ends lost 4 bases and 1 base, in that order; junction bases with no gene match: 8. This CDR3 comprises 16 residues. Written as DNA, the CDR3 is TGTGCCAGCAGCGCGACCGGGACTAGCGTTTCCTACGAGCAGTACTTC. Its protein product is CASSATGTSVSYEQYF.

The sample holds one count of this clone. As DNA, the CDR3 is TGTGCCAGCTCACCTCGGGGGGACAGGGTAAACACTGAAGCTTTCTTT. Translated, it gives CASSPRGDRVNTEAFF. The J gene is TRBJ1-1, the V gene TRBV18; 9 bases match TRBD1. Per the germline V gene, CDR1 is KGHSH and CDR2 is LQKENI. This CDR3 spans 16 amino acids. Trimming cost V 3 bases and J 2 bases; bases outside gene matches: 7.